This T cell receptor (beta chain) was recorded in a study of blood T cell repertoires in COVID-19. V shed 0 bases and J shed 10 bases, with 11 bases lying between them. Germline CDR1 is SGHRS and CDR2 is YFSETQ. The length of the CDR3 is 14 residues. The table came from immunoSEQ multiplex PCR; TCRdb's copy has only in-frame clones and leaves some out. This repertoire shows about 210,000 clones, approximately 86% found once; its top ten account for 3%. J is TRBJ1-6 and V is TRBV5-1; D uncertain. The sequence came from a man between 60 and 75 years old with acute or convalescent COVID-19. The sample was peripheral blood. The CDR3 bases are TGCGCCAGCAGCTTGGCCAGTGTCGGGTCACCCCTCCACTTT. It codes for CASSLASVGSPLHF.